This TCR beta chain was observed in a study of Graves' ophthalmopathy and Graves' hyperthyroidism. General study findings and limits: The majority of expanded thyroid clonotypes above 0.001 frequency also occurred in blood.

Beta-chain TCR CDR3 regions were amplified from RNA transcripts. Second-round multiplex PCR came after first-round RT-PCR with HTBI primers. Via MiXCR, TCRdb re-called the multiplex PCR reads, giving one row per CDR3 protein. The table includes 650,000 to 800,000 distinct CDR3 sequences, over 40% detected once. Ophthalmopathy in the donors was of moderate-to-severe activity, with CAS ≥3, NOSPECS ≥4 and duration under 3 months. The PBMC fraction was derived from under 11 ml of fresh peripheral blood. Comments on this clonotype: Its antigen is currently unknown.

Trimming at V came to 5 bases and at J to 7 bases, leaving 11 bases not matched to a gene. The CDR3 spans 16 residues. Germline CDR1 reads LNHDA; CDR2 reads SQIVND (reference sequence). The clonotype originates from an adult man with Graves' ophthalmopathy. The rearrangement links TRBV19 to TRBJ1-6, with 7 bases identical to TRBD1. Sequences were obtained from peripheral blood. CDR3 amino acids: CASSPWTGGSNSPLHF. The CDR3 DNA follows: TGTGCCAGTAGTCCCTGGACAGGCGGGAGCAATTCACCCCTCCACTTT. Full variable domain (outside the CDR3, taken from reference TRBV19 and TRBJ1-6): DGGITQSPKYLFRKEGQNVTLSCEQNLNHDAMYWYRQDPGQGLRLIYYSQIVNDFQKGDIAEGYSVSREKKESFPLTVTSAQKNPTAFYLCASSPWTGGSNSPLHFGNGTRLTVT.